Each of the 8 T cell receptor beta chains below was sequenced from the same sample in a study of CD8 T cells in Susac syndrome. An amount of RNA that ranged from roughly 0.45 to 1 ug was reverse transcribed with random hexamers. TCRdb analysed the immunoSEQ multiplex PCR reads with MiXCR anew, one entry per CDR3 protein. The sample holds over 150,000 distinct CDR3 sequences, 85% to 95% seen once. Material for sequencing was CD4+ T cells from PBMCs. The receptors were sampled from a human donor with Susac syndrome.

The genes are TRBV12-3 or TRBV12-4 and TRBJ1-2; 8 nucleotides line up with TRBD1. The CDR3 spans 16 residues. V trimming: 5 bases; J trimming: 8 bases; junction bases outside the gene matches: 16. CDR3 sequence: CASSPSKDREDQGYTF. As DNA, the CDR3 is TGTGCCAGCAGTCCATCCAAGGACAGGGAGGATCAAGGCTACACCTTC.

The V gene is TRBV7-9, the J gene TRBJ1-1; D unclear. This CDR3 has 12 residues. CDR1 and CDR2 (germline): SEHNR, FQNEAQ (reference sequence). Trimming removed 5 bases at V and 6 bases at J, with 10 bases between. CDR3 DNA sequence: TGTGCCAGCAGCAAGGAGGCAGCTGAAGCTTTCTTT. Translation: CASSKEAAEAFF.

This chain links TRBV18 with TRBJ1-1; 8 nucleotides agree with TRBD1. V trimming: 1 base; J trimming: 1 base; junction bases outside the gene matches: 8. Looked up from germline, CDR1 is KGHSH and CDR2 is LQKENI. The CDR3 runs to 17 residues. The CDR3 spells CASSPRILQGGNTEAFF. The CDR3 DNA follows: TGTGCCAGCTCACCACGGATTCTACAGGGGGGGAACACTGAAGCTTTCTTT. The full variable domain, in which reference TRBV18 and TRBJ1-1 provide the parts outside the CDR3, is NAGVMQNPRHLVRRRGQEARLRCSPMKGHSHVYWYRQLPEEGLKFMVYLQKENIIDESGMPKERFSAEFPKEGPSILRIQQVVRGDSAAYFCASSPRILQGGNTEAFFGQGTRLTVV.

The genes are TRBV19 and TRBJ1-5; D is ambiguous. V lost 3 bases and J 10 bases, leaving 10 bases between the germline ends. From germline, CDR1 is LNHDA and CDR2 SQIVND (reference sequence). This CDR3 is 12 amino acids long. DNA of the CDR3: TGTGCCAGTAGTATTTCGGTTTTCCCCCAGCATTTT. This gives the protein CASSISVFPQHF.

The CDR3 region is CASSLFGGGSYNEQFF. CDR3 coding DNA: TGTGCCAGCAGCTTATTCGGCGGGGGTTCCTACAATGAGCAGTTCTTC. The chain links TRBV7-2 to TRBJ2-1, with 7 bases matching TRBD2. CDR3 length: 16 amino acids. Germline loops: CDR1 SGHTA, CDR2 FQGNSA. V lost 2 bases to trimming and J lost 1 base; unmatched junction nucleotides: 5.

The chain links TRBV7-9 to TRBJ2-5, with D perhaps matching TRBD1 or TRBD2 (5 bases each). The CDR3 extends over 14 amino acids. Per germline, CDR1 SEHNR and CDR2 FQNEAQ (reference sequence). With 2 bases removed from V and 3 bases from J, the gap between germline ends came to 10 bases. CDR3 region: CASSLMGVEETQYF. CDR3 in DNA: TGTGCCAGCAGCTTAATGGGGGTGGAAGAGACCCAGTACTTC.

This chain connects TRBV7-2 to TRBJ2-5, with D possibly matching TRBD2 (5 bases). The V end lost 3 bases, the J end lost 2 bases, and 10 bases lay between the germline ends. This CDR3 region has 14 residues. Germline CDR1 reads SGHTA; CDR2 reads FQGNSA. CDR3 loop: CASSLAGMQETQYF. Written as DNA, the CDR3 is TGTGCCAGCAGCTTGGCCGGGATGCAAGAGACCCAGTACTTC.

The genes are TRBV20-1 and TRBJ1-3; D not certain. V was cut by 1 base and J by 4 bases, with 11 bases left in between. The CDR3 extends over 14 amino acids. The germline CDR1 and CDR2 sequences are DFQATT and SNEGSKA (reference sequence). The CDR3 reads CSARVATEGNTIYF. CDR3 DNA sequence: TGCAGTGCTAGAGTGGCGACGGAAGGAAACACCATATATTTT.